This T cell receptor (beta chain) was documented in a study of tumor and adjacent non-tumor tissue in lung cancer. Study context: Patients comprised roughly 12 adenocarcinoma, 2 squamous cell carcinoma and 1 small cell lung cancer. Stage I to III disease affected 10 men and 4 or 5 women aged about 31 to 85. Study-wide findings and caveats: Tumor tissue had significantly higher TCR diversity than normal lung. In normal lung, the top 100 clones were significantly more dominant than in tumor.

The CDR3 loop spans 16 amino acids. Germline-derived CDR1 and CDR2 are LGHNA and YNFKEQ. In the case of this clonotype: What it binds is not known. The junction and the germline gene differ at one end; a read error may be behind it.

This sample's RNA came from whole unsorted tissue. TCRbeta libraries were built with three rounds of nested PCR, modified from ARM-PCR. TCRdb itself ran the multiplex PCR reads through MiXCR, one entry per CDR3 protein. The sample includes more than 85,000 distinct CDR3 sequences, about 87% of them seen just once. This sequence was found in a man between 65 and 80 years old with non-small cell lung cancer. Sequenced input: lung tumor tissue. The gene calls are TRBV4-2 and TRBJ2-3; no clear D. CDR3 region: CASSQALGSVTETQYF. CDR3 sequence (DNA): TGTGCCAGCAGCCAAGCTCTAGGAAGCGTTACAGAAACGCAGTATTTT.